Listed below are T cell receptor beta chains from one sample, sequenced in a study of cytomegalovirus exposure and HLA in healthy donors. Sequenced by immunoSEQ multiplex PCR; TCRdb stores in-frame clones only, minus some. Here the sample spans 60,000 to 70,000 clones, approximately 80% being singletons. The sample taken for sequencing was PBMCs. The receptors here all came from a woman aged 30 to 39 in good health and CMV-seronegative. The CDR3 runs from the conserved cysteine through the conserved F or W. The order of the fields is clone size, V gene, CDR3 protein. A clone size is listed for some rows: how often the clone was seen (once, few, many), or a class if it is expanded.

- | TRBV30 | CAWSVLRNGELFF
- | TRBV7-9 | CSSSLSGTGGNQPQHF
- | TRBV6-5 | CASTTGEHYGYTF
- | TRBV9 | CASSLRGGFDSYEQYF
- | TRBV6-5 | CASGRTGVYGYTF
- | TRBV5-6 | CASSLILQGIGYGYTF
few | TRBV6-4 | CASSEGDRGLGSDTQYF
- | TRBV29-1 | CSVLKGANTEAFF
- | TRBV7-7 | CASSQSGVQETQYF
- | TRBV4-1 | CASSQGVGGFTEAFF
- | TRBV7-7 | CASSLGTAYEQYF
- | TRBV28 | CASSFWTGANSPLHF
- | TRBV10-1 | CASSPSGHNFDGYTF
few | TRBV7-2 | CASRAGGQGKLFF
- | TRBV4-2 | CASSQDRVSSRGYTF
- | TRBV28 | CASSELGGEGLSNQPQHF
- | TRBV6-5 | CASSYTRQEGYGYTF
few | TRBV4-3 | CASSQGGIQGRRTEAFF
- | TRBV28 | CASSSDIQGYYGYTF
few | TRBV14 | CASSQGDRGITDTQYF
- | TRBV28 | CASSLWGGDRNQPQHF
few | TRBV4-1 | CASSQDTGFGEKLFF
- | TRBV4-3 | CASSQDFAGGNEKLFF
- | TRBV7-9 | CASSPDRGVSYEQYF
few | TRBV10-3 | CAISEDSYGYTF
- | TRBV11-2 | CASSLAGTGTYEQYF
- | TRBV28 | CASSFGQYEAFF
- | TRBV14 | CASSPYSGIGYTF
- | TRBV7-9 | CASTPKRTVMGAYEQYF
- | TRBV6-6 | CASRPQRAARYEQYF
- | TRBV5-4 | CASRTGLQETQYF
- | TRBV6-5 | CASSSGFTGELFF
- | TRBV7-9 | CASTTGAGNTIYF
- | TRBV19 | CASSTGLTNYGYTF
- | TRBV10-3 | CAISETAQGNTIYF
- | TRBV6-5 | CASSYGGTSDTEAFF
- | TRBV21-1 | CASSKAPGQGHSNPYGYTF
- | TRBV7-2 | CASSPGAQNTGELFF
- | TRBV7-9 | CASSSDRVSNQPQHF
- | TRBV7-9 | CASSAGGNEKLFF
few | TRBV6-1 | CASSESGQGRNIQYF
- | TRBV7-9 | CASSPGTGIYTF
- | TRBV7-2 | CASSQSLRARNEKLFF
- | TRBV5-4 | CASSLYRVASDEQYF
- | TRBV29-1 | CSVEKGYAGGVTDTQYF